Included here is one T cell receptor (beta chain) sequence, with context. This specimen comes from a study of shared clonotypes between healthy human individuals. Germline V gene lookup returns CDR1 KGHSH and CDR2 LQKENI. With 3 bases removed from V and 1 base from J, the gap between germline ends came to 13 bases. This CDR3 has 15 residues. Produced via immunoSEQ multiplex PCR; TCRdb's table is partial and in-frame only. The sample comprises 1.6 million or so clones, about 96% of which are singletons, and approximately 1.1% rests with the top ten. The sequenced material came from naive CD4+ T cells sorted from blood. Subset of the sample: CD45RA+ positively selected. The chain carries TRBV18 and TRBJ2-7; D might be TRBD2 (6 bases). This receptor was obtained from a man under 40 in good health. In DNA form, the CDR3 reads TGTGCCAGCTCACCGCCCCCCGGACTATCCTACGAGCAGTACTTC. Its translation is CASSPPPGLSYEQYF.